The next 10 T cell receptor beta chains were all read from a single sample in a study of CD8+CD57+ T cells in acquired aplastic anemia. Profiling that covered TCR beta VDJ and CDR3 relied on genomic DNA as its template. TCRdb processed the reads anew with MiXCR; each CDR3 protein has one entry. Among roughly 260,000 distinct CDR3 sequences listed, around 43% were seen once. Sequencing was done on patients that had shown CD8+CD57+ cell expansion by flow cytometry. The sequencing sample was made of sorted CD4+, CD8+, or CD8+CD57+ T cells (not recorded which) from PBMCs. These receptors were taken from a human donor with aplastic anemia.

This chain uses TRBV7-2 with TRBJ1-1, with 10 bases lining up with TRBD1. The CDR3 runs 16 residues. Per the germline V gene, CDR1 is SGHTA and CDR2 is FQGNSA. V was clipped by 5 bases and J by 11 bases; unmatched bases: 17. CDR3 in amino acids: CASSQCRGQGYRYAFF. The DNA for the CDR3 is TGTGCCAGCAGCCAATGCCGGGGACAGGGGTACAGATACGCTTTCTTT.

Of note for this clonotype: The conserved phenylalanine or tryptophan is not found at the CDR3 terminus, so this likely reflects a read error. The gene calls are TRBV10-3 and TRBJ2-3; 9 bases align to TRBD2. The CDR3 sequence is 15 residues long. Germline CDR1 ENHRY, CDR2 SYGVKD. V lost 7 bases and J lost 4; bases outside the gene matches: 9. The CDR3 here is CAITQGTSRADTQYV. CDR3 nucleotide sequence: TGTGCCATCACCCAGGGGACTAGCCGCGCAGATACGCAGTATGTG.

A few counts support this clonotype. J is TRBJ2-5 and V is TRBV5-8; 10 bases align to TRBD1. V lost 3 bases and J lost 4; bases outside the gene matches: 6. The CDR3 has 15 residues. The V gene's germline CDR1 is SGHTS and CDR2 YDEGEE. The CDR3 DNA sequence: TGTGCCAGCAGCTCCGGGACAGGGGTGGGAGAGACCCAGTACTTC. Its protein product is CASSSGTGVGETQYF.

This rearrangement joins TRBV7-8 to TRBJ2-2; the D gene is possibly TRBD1 (5 bases). Trimming took off 8 bases at V and 1 base at J, with 14 bases between the two ends. The V gene's germline CDR1 is SGHVS and CDR2 FQNEAQ. This CDR3 spans 15 amino acids. The CDR3 DNA follows: TGTGCCAGCGGATTTAGCACAGGGAACACCGGGGAGCTGTTTTTT. It codes for CASGFSTGNTGELFF.

The CDR3: CASSYGPGQVTDTQYF. The CDR3 DNA reads TGTGCCAGCAGTTACGGCCCGGGACAGGTCACAGATACGCAGTATTTT. V gene TRBV6-5 combines with J gene TRBJ2-3; 8 nucleotides line up with TRBD1. Germline V lookup: CDR1 MNHEY, CDR2 SVGAGI. With V trimmed by 2 bases and J by 2 bases, 6 bases remained unmatched. This CDR3 is built from 16 residues.

This clonotype has ten or more counts. The chain links TRBV12-3 or TRBV12-4 to TRBJ2-7; weak D call: TRBD1 (6 bases). Trimming took off 6 bases at V and 3 bases at J, with 9 bases between the two ends. The CDR3 is 12 residues long. CDR3 in DNA: TGTGCCAGCAGCTTGGACAGCTACGAGCAGTACTTC. Translating it yields CASSLDSYEQYF.

Turning to this clonotype: A read error may explain this, as a much larger clone is one base away. V and J are TRBV11-2 and TRBJ2-7; possible D gene TRBD1, 6 bases. Germline CDR1 reads SGHAT; CDR2 reads FQNNGV. The length of the CDR3 is 16 residues. In DNA form, the CDR3 reads TGTGCCGGCAGTCGTATCCCGACAGGCAATCCCTACGAGCAGTACTTC. Translated: CAGSRIPTGNPYEQYF. The full variable domain, rest sourced from reference TRBV11-2 and TRBJ2-7, is EAGVAQSPRYKIIEKRQSVAFWCNPISGHATLYWYQQILGQGPKLLIQFQNNGVVDDSQLPKDRFSAERLKGVDSTLKIQPAKLEDSAVYLCAGSRIPTGNPYEQYFGPGTRLTVT.

The genes are TRBV4-1 and TRBJ2-7; possibly TRBD1 or TRBD2 for D (7 bases each). Germline CDR1 is MGHRA and CDR2 is YSYEKL. Trimming shortened V by 0 bases and J by 5 bases, and 17 bases separated the two germline ends. The CDR3 loop spans 16 amino acids. The CDR3 DNA follows: TGCGCCAGCAGCCAAGAGGGGAGGGGGCGAGTAAACGAGCAGTACTTC. Translated: CASSQEGRGRVNEQYF.

The table lists this clonotype with many counts. The chain employs TRBV7-9 and TRBJ2-1; no clear D gene. The V end lost 4 bases, the J end lost 5 bases, and 12 bases lay between the germline ends. Germline V gene sequence: CDR1 SEHNR, CDR2 FQNEAQ (reference sequence). The CDR3 extends over 14 amino acids. CDR3 loop: CASSSPSRHNEQFF. The CDR3 region has the DNA TGTGCCAGCAGCTCCCCCTCACGGCACAATGAGCAGTTCTTC.

This clonotype was seen a handful of times. The chain links TRBV6-1 to TRBJ1-5, with unresolved D. The CDR3 has 12 amino acids. Between the trimmed V and J ends, which lost 7 bases and 4 bases, there was a span of 8 bases. CDR1 is MNHNS and CDR2 is SASEGT in the germline V gene. The CDR3: CASTDRNQPQHF. The CDR3 nucleotides read TGTGCCAGCACCGACCGGAATCAGCCCCAGCATTTT.